The sequence of this T cell receptor beta chain was determined in a study of cytomegalovirus exposure and HLA in healthy donors. Study-wide points: Clonal expansion, a later analysis showed, was greater in HLA-associated TCR beta chains than in equally common others. Trimming of TCR beta V- and J-genes showed a link, identified in a later analysis, to a missense DCLRE1C variant. Investigators reported 150 to 200 TCR beta chains as tied to cytomegalovirus.

Both 60 Vbeta primers and 13 Jbeta primers went into the PCR. Clones were sequenced by immunoSEQ multiplex PCR, and TCRdb holds only the in-frame ones, with some missing. The repertoire table contains tens of thousands of clones. The V gene lost 4 bases and the J gene lost 0 bases, with 10 bases spanning the gap. Germline lookup yields CDR1 WSHSY and CDR2 SAAADI. The CDR3 has 15 residues. Comments on this clone: Its matching antigen is unknown.

This chain connects TRBV10-2 to TRBJ1-5; maybe TRBD1 (6 bases). This receptor was obtained from a woman aged 40 to 49 in good health and CMV-seropositive. Sequences were obtained from PBMCs. The CDR3 DNA is TGCGCCAGCAGTGCCGGGACACCTAGCAATCAGCCCCAGCATTTT. Protein product: CASSAGTPSNQPQHF.